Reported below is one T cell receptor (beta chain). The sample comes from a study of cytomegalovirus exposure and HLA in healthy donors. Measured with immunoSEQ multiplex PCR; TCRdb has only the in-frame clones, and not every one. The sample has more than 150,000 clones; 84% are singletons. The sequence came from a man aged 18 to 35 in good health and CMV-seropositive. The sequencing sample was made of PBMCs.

CDR3: CASSGPGTGGGYGYTF. The CDR3 bases are TGTGCCAGCAGCGGACCCGGGACAGGGGGCGGGTATGGCTACACCTTC. This chain connects TRBV5-4 to TRBJ1-2; 12 bases line up with TRBD1. J gave up 5 bases and V 4 bases, and 9 bases lay outside the gene matches. The CDR3 loop spans 16 amino acids. Germline CDR1 reads SGHNT; CDR2 reads YYREEE (reference sequence).